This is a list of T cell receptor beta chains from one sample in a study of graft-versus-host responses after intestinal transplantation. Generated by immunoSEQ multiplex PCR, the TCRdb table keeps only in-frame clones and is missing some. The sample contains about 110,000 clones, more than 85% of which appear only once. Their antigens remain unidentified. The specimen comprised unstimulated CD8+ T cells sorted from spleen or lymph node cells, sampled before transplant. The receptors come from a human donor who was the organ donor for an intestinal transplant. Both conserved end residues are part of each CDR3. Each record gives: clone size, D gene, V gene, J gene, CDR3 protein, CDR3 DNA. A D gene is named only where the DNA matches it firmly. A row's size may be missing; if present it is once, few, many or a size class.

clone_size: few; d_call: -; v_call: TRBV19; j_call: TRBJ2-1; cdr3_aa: CASSIAYNEQFF; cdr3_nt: TGTGCCAGTAGTATCGCGTACAATGAGCAGTTCTTC
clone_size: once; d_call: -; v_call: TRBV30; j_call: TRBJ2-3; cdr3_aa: CAWSLISGLPPDTQYF; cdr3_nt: TGTGCCTGGAGTCTCATTAGCGGCCTACCCCCAGATACGCAGTATTTT
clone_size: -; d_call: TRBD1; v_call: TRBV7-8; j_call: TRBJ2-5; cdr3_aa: CASSFGTVQETQYF; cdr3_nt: TGTGCCAGCAGCTTCGGGACAGTCCAAGAGACCCAGTACTTC
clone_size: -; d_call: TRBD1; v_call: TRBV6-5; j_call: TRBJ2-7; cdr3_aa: CASRAQGLSSYEQYF; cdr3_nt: TGTGCCAGCAGGGCACAGGGGTTGAGCTCCTACGAGCAGTACTTC
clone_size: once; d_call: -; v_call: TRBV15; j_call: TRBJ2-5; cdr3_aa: CATSRDTGSGETQYF; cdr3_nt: TGTGCCACCAGCAGAGATACCGGAAGCGGAGAGACCCAGTACTTC
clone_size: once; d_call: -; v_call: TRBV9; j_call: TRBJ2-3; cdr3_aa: CASSGTSREDTQYF; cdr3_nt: TGTGCCAGCAGCGGAACATCTAGGGAAGATACGCAGTATTTT
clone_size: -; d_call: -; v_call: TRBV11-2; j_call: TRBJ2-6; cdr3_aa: CASSLELGSSGANVLTF; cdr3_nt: TGTGCCAGCAGCTTAGAATTGGGTTCCTCTGGGGCCAACGTCCTGACTTTC
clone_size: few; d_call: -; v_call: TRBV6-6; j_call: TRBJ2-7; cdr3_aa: CASSPTAYEQYF; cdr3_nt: TGTGCCAGCAGCCCGACAGCCTACGAGCAGTACTTC
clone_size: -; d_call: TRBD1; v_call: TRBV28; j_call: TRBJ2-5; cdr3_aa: CASSLYRQGEETQYF; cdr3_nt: TGTGCCAGCAGTTTATACCGACAGGGGGAAGAGACCCAGTACTTC
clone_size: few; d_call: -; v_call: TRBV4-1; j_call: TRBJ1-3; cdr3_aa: CASSQAGTGNTIYF; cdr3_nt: TGCGCCAGCAGCCAAGCAGGGACTGGAAACACCATATATTTT
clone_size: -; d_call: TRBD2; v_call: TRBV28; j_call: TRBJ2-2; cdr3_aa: CASSDGLAAGELFF; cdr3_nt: TGTGCCAGCAGTGACGGACTAGCGGCCGGGGAGCTGTTTTTT
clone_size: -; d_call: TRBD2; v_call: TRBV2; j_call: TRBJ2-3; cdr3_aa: CASSPTSPEDTQYF; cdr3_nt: TGTGCCAGCAGTCCGACTAGCCCGGAAGATACGCAGTATTTT
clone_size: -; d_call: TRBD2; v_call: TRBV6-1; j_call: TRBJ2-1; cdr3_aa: CASNLLAGGYNEQFF; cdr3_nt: TGTGCCAGCAACCTACTAGCGGGAGGGTACAATGAGCAGTTCTTC
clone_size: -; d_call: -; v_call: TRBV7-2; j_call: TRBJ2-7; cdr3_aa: CASSLELDEQYF; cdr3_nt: TGTGCCAGCAGCTTAGAGTTGGACGAGCAGTACTTC
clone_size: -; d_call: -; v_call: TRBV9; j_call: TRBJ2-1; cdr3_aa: CASSVGHSSYNEQFF; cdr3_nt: TGTGCCAGCAGCGTAGGTCACAGCTCCTACAATGAGCAGTTCTTC
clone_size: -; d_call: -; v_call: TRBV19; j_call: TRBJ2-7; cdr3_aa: CASSMTGTESYEQYF; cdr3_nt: TGTGCCAGTAGTATGACCGGGACCGAGTCCTACGAGCAGTACTTC
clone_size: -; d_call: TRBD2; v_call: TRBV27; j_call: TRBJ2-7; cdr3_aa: CASSWGGIREQYF; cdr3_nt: TGTGCCAGCAGCTGGGGGGGGATAAGGGAGCAGTACTTC
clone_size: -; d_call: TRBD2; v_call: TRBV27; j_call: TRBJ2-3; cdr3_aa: CASSLYRGPRENTDTQYF; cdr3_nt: TGTGCCAGCAGTTTATACCGGGGACCGCGGGAGAACACAGATACGCAGTATTTT
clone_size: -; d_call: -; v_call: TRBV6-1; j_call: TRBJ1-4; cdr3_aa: CASSPHNEKLFF; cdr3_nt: TGTGCCAGCAGCCCCCATAATGAAAAACTGTTTTTT